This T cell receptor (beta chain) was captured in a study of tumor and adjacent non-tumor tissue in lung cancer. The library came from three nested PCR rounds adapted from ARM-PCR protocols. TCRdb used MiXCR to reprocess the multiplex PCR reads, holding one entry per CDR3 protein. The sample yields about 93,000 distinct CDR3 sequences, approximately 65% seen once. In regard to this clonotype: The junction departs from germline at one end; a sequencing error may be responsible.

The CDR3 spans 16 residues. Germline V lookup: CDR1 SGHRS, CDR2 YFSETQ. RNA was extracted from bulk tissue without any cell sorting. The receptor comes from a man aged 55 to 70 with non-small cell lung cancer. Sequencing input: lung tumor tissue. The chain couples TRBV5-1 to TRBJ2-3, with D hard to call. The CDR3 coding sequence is TGCGCCAGCAGCCCGCAGGACCGTTTGGGCACAGATACACAGTATTTT. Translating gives CASSPQDRLGTDTQYF.